What follows are 6 T cell receptor beta chains derived from one specimen sequenced in a study of OX40 agonist ivuxolimab in advanced cancers. Using immunoSEQ multiplex PCR, the repertoire was profiled, and TCRdb retains in-frame clones only, with some absent. The sample includes over 80,000 clones, roughly nine tenths of them seen just once. Sequences were derived from CD4+ or CD8+ T cells sorted from blood, sampled in a trial of the OX40 agonist ivuxolimab. Receptors were obtained from an adult with an advanced solid tumor such as melanoma, head and neck, liver or kidney cancer.

The V and J genes are TRBV7-2 and TRBJ1-5; 8 bases fit TRBD1. Germline assignment: CDR1 SGHTA and CDR2 FQGNSA. This CDR3 comprises 15 residues. The V gene end was trimmed by 5 bases and the J gene end by 6 bases; junction bases not matched to a gene: 9. This CDR3 reads CASSPPDRGSQPQHF. Written as DNA, the CDR3 is TGTGCCAGCAGCCCCCCTGACAGGGGAAGTCAGCCCCAGCATTTT. The whole variable domain, remainder taken from reference TRBV7-2 and TRBJ1-5, is GAGVSQSPSNKVTEKGKDVELRCDPISGHTALYWYRQSLGQGLEFLIYFQGNSAPDKSGLPSDRFSAERTGGSVSTLTIQRTQQEDSAVYLCASSPPDRGSQPQHFGDGTRLSIL.

CDR3 sequence reads: CASSSDPGTTTGELFF. In nucleotides, the CDR3 is TGCGCCAGCAGCAGTGACCCCGGGACTACTACCGGGGAGCTGTTTTTT. The chain recombines TRBV5-1 with TRBJ2-2, with TRBD2 matching 7 bases. From germline, CDR1 is SGHRS and CDR2 YFSETQ. The junction had 11 bases not matched to a gene; V was cut back by 4 bases and J by 5 bases. This CDR3 comprises 16 residues.

This sequence joins TRBV11-2 and TRBJ2-5, with 10 bases fitting TRBD2. Losses at the gene ends were 5 bases for V and 5 bases for J; bases not matched to a gene: 11. The V gene's germline CDR1 is SGHAT and CDR2 FQNNGV. The CDR3 loop spans 16 amino acids. The CDR3 here is CASSHSGGPGGETQYF. CDR3 sequence (DNA): TGTGCCAGCAGCCATAGCGGGGGGCCCGGGGGGGAGACCCAGTACTTC.

The CDR3 sequence: CASSLFVGGDTQYF. The CDR3 DNA follows: TGTGCCAGCAGCTTATTCGTAGGAGGAGATACGCAGTATTTT. The V gene is TRBV7-2, the J gene TRBJ2-3, with a possible D match to TRBD2 (5 bases). Trimming removed 2 bases at V and 5 bases at J, with 11 bases between. Germline V gene sequence: CDR1 SGHTA, CDR2 FQGNSA. The CDR3 sequence is 14 residues long. The full variable domain, in which reference TRBV7-2 and TRBJ2-3 provide the parts outside the CDR3, is GAGVSQSPSNKVTEKGKDVELRCDPISGHTALYWYRQSLGQGLEFLIYFQGNSAPDKSGLPSDRFSAERTGGSVSTLTIQRTQQEDSAVYLCASSLFVGGDTQYFGPGTRLTVL.

In this sample, this clone turned up once. The CDR3 DNA follows: TGTGCCAGCAGTCCGGCTCCGGGACAGGTGCCCTCCTATAATTCACCCCTCCACTTT. Translation gives CASSPAPGQVPSYNSPLHF. The chain recombines TRBV5-6 with TRBJ1-6, with TRBD1 matching 8 bases. CDR3 length: 19 residues. V lost 5 bases and J lost 0; bases outside the gene matches: 13. CDR1 is SGHDT, CDR2 YYEEEE, per germline. Using reference TRBV5-6 and TRBJ1-6 for the parts outside the CDR3, the full variable domain is DAGVTQSPTHLIKTRGQQVTLRCSPKSGHDTVSWYQQALGQGPQFIFQYYEEEERQRGNFPDRFSGHQFPNYSSELNVNALLLGDSALYLCASSPAPGQVPSYNSPLHFGNGTRLTVT.

The rearrangement joins TRBV4-2 to TRBJ1-1; the D is unclear. The V end was cut by 1 base, the J end by 0 bases, with 9 bases between. Germline V gene lookup returns CDR1 LGHNA and CDR2 YNFKEQ. The CDR3 consists of 15 residues. This CDR3 is CASSQAWRVNTEAFF. The CDR3, as DNA: TGTGCCAGCAGCCAAGCGTGGAGGGTGAACACTGAAGCTTTCTTT.